This section outlines one TCR beta chain sequence together with its context. Antigen unknown. The data are from a study of T cell responses to AZD1222 COVID-19 vaccine. Clones were sequenced by immunoSEQ multiplex PCR, and TCRdb holds only the in-frame ones, with some missing. The sample comprises more than 75,000 clones, roughly 90% of which are singletons, and 20% to 30% rests with the top ten. Germline CDR1 and CDR2: LGHNA and YNFKEQ. Trimming stripped 3 bases from V and 0 bases from J, with 12 bases between. This CDR3 comprises 16 residues. Findings of the study overall: It was only after the peak T cell response that any repertoires were sampled. There were vaccine-associated CD4 TCRs across spike, dominant at 160-218 and 743-854. Only a handful of individuals given AZD1222 were seropositive at baseline. The donor cohort was predominantly white British with a female majority, and clonal diversity may have been underestimated.

Sample: peripheral blood, taken on day 0 of AZD1222 vaccination. V is TRBV4-2 and J is TRBJ1-3; no firm D call. This clonotype originated in an adult in good health. The chain's CDR3 is CASSHPTGNSGNTIYF. The CDR3 DNA sequence: TGTGCCAGCAGCCATCCCACCGGAAACTCTGGAAACACCATATATTTT.